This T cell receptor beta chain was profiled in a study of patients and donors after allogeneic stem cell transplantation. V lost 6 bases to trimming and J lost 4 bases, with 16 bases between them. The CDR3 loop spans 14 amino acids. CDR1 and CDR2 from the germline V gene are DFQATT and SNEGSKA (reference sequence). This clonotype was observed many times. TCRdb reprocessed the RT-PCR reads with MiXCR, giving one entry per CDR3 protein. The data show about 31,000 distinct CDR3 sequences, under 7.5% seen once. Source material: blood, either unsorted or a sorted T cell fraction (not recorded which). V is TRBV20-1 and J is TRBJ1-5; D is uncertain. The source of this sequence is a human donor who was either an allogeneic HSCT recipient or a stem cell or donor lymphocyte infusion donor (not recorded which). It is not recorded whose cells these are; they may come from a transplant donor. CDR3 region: CSAPPGRPNQPQHF. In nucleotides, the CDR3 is TGCAGTGCCCCCCCTGGCAGGCCTAATCAGCCCCAGCATTTT.